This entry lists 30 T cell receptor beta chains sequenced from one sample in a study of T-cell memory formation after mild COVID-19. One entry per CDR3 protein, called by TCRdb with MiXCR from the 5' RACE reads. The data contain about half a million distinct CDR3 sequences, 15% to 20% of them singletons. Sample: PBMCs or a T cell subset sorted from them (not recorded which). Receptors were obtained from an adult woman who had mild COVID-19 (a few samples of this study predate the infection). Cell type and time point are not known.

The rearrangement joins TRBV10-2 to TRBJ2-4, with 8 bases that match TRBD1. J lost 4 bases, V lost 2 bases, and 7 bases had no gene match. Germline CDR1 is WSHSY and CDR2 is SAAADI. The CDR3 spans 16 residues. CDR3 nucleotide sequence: TGCGCCAGCAGTGAGAATTTTTGGACAGGGAAAAACATTCAGTACTTC. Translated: CASSENFWTGKNIQYF.

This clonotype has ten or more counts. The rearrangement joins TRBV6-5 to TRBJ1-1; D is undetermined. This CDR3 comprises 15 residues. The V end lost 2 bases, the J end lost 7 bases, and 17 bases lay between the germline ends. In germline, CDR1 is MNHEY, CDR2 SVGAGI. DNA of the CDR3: TGTGCCAGCAGTTACCATCCGGGTCCCGGGCTTGAAGCTTTCTTT. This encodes CASSYHPGPGLEAFF.

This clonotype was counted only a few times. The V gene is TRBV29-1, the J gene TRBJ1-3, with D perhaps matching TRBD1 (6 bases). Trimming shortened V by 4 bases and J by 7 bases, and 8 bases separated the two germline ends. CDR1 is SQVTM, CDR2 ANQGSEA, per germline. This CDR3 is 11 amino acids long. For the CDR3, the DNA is TGCAGCGTTGTAAGGGGGAACACCATATATTTT. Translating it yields CSVVRGNTIYF.

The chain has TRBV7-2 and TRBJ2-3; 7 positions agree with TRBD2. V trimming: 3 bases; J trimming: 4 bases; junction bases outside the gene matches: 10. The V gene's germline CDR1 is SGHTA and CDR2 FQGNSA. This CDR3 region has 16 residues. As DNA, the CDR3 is TGTGCCAGCAGCTTTCGAGCGGGGAATTTACCAGATACGCAGTATTTT. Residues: CASSFRAGNLPDTQYF.

CDR3 region: CASSSSGRTIFSQETQYF. CDR3 DNA sequence: TGTGCCAGCAGCTCCTCGGGGAGGACCATCTTCAGCCAAGAGACCCAGTACTTC. V and J are TRBV5-6 and TRBJ2-5; possibly TRBD2 for D (6 bases). With 3 bases removed from V and 1 base from J, the gap between germline ends came to 22 bases. This CDR3 has 18 residues. The germline V gene has CDR1 SGHDT and CDR2 YYEEEE.

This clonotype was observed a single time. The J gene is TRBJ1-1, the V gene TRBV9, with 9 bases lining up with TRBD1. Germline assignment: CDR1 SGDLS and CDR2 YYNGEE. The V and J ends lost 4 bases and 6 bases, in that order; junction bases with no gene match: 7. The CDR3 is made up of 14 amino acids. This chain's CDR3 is CASSLTGGKAEAFF. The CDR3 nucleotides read TGTGCCAGCAGCTTAACAGGGGGCAAGGCTGAAGCTTTCTTT. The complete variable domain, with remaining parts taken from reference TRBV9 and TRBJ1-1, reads DSGVTQTPKHLITATGQRVTLRCSPRSGDLSVYWYQQSLDQGLQFLIQYYNGEERAKGNILERFSAQQFPDLHSELNLSSLELGDSALYFCASSLTGGKAEAFFGQGTRLTVV.

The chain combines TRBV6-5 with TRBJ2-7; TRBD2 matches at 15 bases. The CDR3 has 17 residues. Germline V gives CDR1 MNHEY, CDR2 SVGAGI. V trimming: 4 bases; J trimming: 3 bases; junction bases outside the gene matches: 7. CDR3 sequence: CASSLSGLAGGRYEQYF. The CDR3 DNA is TGTGCCAGCAGTTTGTCGGGACTAGCGGGGGGACGCTACGAGCAGTACTTC.

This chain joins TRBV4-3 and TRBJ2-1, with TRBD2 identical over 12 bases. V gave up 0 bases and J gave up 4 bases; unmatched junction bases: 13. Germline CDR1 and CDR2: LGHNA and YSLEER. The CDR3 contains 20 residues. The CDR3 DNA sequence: TGCGCCAGCAGCCAAGAAGTACTAGCGGGAGGCCTACGGGGTTACAATGAGCAGTTCTTC. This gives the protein CASSQEVLAGGLRGYNEQFF.

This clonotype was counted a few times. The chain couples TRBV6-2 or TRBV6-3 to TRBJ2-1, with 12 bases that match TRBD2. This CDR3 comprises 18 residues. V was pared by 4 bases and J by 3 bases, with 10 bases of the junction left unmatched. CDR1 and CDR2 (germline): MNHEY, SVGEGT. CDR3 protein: CASSLALAGGPGYNEQFF. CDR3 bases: TGTGCCAGCAGTTTAGCCCTAGCGGGAGGGCCCGGCTACAATGAGCAGTTCTTC.

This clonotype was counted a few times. CDR3 amino acids: CSASPHPIRQGRNEQFF. The CDR3 DNA follows: TGCAGTGCTAGCCCCCACCCTATTCGACAGGGGCGGAATGAGCAGTTCTTC. The rearrangement joins TRBV20-1 to TRBJ2-1; 8 bases fit TRBD1. The CDR3 has 17 residues. Germline loops: CDR1 DFQATT, CDR2 SNEGSKA (reference sequence). V trimming: 3 bases; J trimming: 7 bases; junction bases outside the gene matches: 17.

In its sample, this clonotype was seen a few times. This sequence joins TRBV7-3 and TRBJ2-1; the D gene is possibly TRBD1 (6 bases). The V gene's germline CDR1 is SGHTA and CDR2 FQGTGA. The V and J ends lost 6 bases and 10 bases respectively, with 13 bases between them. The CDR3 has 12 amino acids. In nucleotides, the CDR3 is TGTGCCAGCAGGACGGACACAGGGGAGCAGTTCTTC. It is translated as CASRTDTGEQFF.

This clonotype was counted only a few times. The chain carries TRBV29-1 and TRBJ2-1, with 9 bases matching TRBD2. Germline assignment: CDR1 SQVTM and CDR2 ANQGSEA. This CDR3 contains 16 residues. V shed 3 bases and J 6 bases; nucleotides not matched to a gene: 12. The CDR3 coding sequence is TGCAGCGTTGAGGTATCCAAGGGGACTAGCTTCAATGAGCAGTTCTTC. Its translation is CSVEVSKGTSFNEQFF.

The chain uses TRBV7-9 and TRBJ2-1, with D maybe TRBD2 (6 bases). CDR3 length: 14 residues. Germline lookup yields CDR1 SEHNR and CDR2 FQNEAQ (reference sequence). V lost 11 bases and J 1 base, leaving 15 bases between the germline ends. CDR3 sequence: CACPGSGSYNEQFF. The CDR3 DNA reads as TGTGCCTGCCCGGGGAGCGGGTCCTACAATGAGCAGTTCTTC.

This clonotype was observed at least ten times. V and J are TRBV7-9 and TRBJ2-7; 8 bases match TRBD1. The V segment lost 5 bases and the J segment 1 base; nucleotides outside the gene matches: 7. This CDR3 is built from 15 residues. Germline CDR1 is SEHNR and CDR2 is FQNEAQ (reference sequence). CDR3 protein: CASSKPGTGSYEQYF. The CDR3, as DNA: TGTGCCAGCAGCAAACCCGGGACAGGATCCTACGAGCAGTACTTC. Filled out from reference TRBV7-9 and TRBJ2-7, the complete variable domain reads DTGVSQNPRHKITKRGQNVTFRCDPISEHNRLYWYRQTLGQGPEFLTYFQNEAQLEKSRLLSDRFSAERPKGSFSTLEIQRTEQGDSAMYLCASSKPGTGSYEQYFGPGTRLTVT.

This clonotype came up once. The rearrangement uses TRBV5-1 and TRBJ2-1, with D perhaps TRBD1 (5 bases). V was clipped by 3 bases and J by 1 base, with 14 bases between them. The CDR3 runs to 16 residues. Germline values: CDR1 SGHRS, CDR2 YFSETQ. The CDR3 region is CASSSAAGPSYNEQFF. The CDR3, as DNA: TGCGCCAGCAGCTCTGCGGCAGGGCCGTCCTACAATGAGCAGTTCTTC.

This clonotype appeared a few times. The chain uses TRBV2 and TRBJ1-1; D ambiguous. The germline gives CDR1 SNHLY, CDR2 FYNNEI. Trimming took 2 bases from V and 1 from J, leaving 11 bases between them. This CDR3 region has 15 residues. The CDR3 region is CASSERLVRNTEAFF. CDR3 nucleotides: TGTGCCAGCAGTGAAAGGTTGGTGAGGAACACTGAAGCTTTCTTT.

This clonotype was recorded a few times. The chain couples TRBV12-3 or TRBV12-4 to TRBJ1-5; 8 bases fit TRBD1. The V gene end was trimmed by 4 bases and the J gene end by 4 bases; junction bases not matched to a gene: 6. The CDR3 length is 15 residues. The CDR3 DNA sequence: TGTGCCAGCAGTTCACAGGGGGGGGGGAATCAGCCCCAGCATTTT. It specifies CASSSQGGGNQPQHF.

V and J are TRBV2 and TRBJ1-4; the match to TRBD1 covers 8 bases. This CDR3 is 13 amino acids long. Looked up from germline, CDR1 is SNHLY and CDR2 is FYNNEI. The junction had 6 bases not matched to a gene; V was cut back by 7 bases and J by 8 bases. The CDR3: CASNDRGDEKLFF. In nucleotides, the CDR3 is TGTGCCAGCAACGACAGGGGAGACGAAAAACTGTTTTTT.

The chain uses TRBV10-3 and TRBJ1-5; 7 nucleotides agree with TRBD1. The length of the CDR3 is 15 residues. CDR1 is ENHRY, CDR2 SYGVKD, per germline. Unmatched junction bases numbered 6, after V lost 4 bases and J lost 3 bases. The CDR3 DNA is TGTGCCATCAGTGTTTCCACAGGGGACAATCAGCCCCAGCATTTT. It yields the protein CAISVSTGDNQPQHF.

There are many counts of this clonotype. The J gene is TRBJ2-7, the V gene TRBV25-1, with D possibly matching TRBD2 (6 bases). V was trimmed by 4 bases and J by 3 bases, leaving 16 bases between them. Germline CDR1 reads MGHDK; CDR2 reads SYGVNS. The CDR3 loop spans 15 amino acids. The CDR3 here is CASSGPTRRGYEQYF. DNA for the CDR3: TGTGCCAGCAGTGGGCCTACGAGGCGGGGCTACGAGCAGTACTTC.

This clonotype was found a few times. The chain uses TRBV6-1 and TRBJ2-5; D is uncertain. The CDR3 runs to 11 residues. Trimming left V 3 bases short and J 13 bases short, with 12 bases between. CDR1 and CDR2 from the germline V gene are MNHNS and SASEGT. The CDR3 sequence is CASSDQLLRYF. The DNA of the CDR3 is TGTGCCAGCAGTGATCAGCTGCTGCGGTACTTC.

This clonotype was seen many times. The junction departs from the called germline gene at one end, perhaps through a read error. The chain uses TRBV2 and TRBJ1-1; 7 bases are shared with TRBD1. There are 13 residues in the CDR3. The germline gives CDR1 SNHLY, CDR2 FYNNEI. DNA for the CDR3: TGCGCCAGCAGCCGGGACAGCAACACTGAAGCTTTCTTT. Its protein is CASSRDSNTEAFF.

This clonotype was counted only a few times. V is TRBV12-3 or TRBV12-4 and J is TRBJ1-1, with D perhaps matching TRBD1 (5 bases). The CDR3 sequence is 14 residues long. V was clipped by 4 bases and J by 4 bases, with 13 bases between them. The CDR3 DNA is TGTGCCAGCAGTTCGACAGCGTGGGGCACTGAAGCTTTCTTT. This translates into CASSSTAWGTEAFF.

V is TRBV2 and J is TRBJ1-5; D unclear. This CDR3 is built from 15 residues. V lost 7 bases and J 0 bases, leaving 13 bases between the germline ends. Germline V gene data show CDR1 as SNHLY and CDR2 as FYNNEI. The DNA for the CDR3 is TGTGCCAGCACTGGGCAGCTTAATAGCAATCAGCCCCAGCATTTT. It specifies CASTGQLNSNQPQHF.

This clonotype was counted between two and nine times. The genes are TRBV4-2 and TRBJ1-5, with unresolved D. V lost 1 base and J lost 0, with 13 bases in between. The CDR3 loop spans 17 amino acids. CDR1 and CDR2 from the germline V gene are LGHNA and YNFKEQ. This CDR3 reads CASSQGSGRYSNQPQHF. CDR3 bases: TGTGCCAGCAGCCAAGGATCAGGAAGGTATAGCAATCAGCCCCAGCATTTT.

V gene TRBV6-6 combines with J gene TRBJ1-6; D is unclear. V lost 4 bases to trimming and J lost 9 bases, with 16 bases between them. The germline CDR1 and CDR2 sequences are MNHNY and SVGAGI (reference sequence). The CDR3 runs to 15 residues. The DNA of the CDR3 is TGTGCCAGCAGTTCCGGTCCGACTGGTGGTTCACCCCTCCACTTT. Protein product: CASSSGPTGGSPLHF.

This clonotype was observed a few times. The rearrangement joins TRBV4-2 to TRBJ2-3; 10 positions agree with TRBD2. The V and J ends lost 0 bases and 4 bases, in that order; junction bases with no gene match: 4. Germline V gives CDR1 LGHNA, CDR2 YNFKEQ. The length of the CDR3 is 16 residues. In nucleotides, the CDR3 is TGTGCCAGCAGCCAAGAGCTAGCGGGGGAGGCAGATACGCAGTATTTT. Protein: CASSQELAGEADTQYF.

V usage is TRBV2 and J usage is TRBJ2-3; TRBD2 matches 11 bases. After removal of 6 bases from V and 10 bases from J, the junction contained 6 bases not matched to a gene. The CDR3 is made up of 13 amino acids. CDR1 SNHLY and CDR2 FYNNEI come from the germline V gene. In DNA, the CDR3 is TGTGCCAGCAGAGGACTAGCGGGTGTGGCGCAGTATTTT. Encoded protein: CASRGLAGVAQYF.

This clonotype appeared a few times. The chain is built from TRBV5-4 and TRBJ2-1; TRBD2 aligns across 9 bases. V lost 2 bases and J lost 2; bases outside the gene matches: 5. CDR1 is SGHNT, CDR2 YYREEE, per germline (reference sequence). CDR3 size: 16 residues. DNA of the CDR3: TGTGCCAGCAGCTTAGGCGGCGGGGGGGCCTACAATGAGCAGTTCTTC. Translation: CASSLGGGGAYNEQFF.

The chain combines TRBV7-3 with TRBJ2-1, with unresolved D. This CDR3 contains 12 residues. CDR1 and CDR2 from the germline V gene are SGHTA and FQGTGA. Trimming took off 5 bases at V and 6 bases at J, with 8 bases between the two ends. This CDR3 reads CASSPDPNEQFF. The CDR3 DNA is TGTGCCAGCAGCCCCGATCCCAATGAGCAGTTCTTC.